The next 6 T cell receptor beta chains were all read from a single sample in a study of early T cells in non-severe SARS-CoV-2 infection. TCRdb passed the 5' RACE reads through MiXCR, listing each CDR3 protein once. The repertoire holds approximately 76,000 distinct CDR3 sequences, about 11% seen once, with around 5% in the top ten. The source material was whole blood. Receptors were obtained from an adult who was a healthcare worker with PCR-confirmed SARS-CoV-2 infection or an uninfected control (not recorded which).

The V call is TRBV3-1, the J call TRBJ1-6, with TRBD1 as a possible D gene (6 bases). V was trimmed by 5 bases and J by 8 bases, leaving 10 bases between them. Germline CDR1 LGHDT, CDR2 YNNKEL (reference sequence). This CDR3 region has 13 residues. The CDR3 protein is CASSTRTDSPLHF. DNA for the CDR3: TGTGCCAGCAGCACCCGGACAGATTCACCCCTCCACTTT.

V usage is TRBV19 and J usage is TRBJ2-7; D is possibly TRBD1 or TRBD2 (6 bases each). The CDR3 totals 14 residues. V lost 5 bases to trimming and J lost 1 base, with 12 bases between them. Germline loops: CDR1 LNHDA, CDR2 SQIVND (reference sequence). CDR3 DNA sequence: TGTGCCAGTAGTGGCGGGGACATTTCCTACGAGCAGTACTTC. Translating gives CASSGGDISYEQYF.

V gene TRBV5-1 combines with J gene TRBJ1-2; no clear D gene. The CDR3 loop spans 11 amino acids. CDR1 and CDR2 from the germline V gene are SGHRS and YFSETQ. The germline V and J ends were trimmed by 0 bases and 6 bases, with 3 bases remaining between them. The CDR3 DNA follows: TGCGCCAGCAGCTTGGGTAATGGCTACACCTTC. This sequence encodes CASSLGNGYTF.

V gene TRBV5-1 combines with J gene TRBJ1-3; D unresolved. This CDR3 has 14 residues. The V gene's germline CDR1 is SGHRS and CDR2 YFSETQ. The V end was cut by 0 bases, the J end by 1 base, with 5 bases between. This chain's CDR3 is CASSLDESGNTIYF. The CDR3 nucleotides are TGCGCCAGCAGCTTGGATGAGTCTGGAAACACCATATATTTT.

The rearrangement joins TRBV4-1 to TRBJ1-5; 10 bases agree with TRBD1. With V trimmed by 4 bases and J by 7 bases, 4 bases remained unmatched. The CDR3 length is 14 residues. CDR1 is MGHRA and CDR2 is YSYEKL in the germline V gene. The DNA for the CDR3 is TGCGCCAGCAGCCGAGGGACAGGGGTGCAGCCCCAGCATTTT. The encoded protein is CASSRGTGVQPQHF.

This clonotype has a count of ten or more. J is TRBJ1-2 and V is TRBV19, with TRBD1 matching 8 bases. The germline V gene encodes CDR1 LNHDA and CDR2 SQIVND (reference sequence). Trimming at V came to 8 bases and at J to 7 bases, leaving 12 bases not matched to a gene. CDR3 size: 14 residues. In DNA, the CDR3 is TGTGCCAGTCAAAGGACGGGACAGGTCTCTGGCTACACCTTC. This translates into CASQRTGQVSGYTF.